The rows below give T cell receptor beta chains drawn from one sample of a study of T cell responses to AZD1222 COVID-19 vaccine. Assay: immunoSEQ multiplex PCR; the TCRdb copy retains only in-frame clones and omits some. In the table there are around 100,000 clones, nearly 90% of which are singletons. This specimen was peripheral blood, taken 28 days after the second AZD1222 dose. The receptors were sampled from an adult who received the AZD1222 COVID-19 vaccine. The CDR3 runs from the conserved cysteine through the conserved F or W. The D gene is left open where the match is weak. A row's size may be missing; if present it is once, few, many or a size class.

V: TRBV6-4
length: 20
D: TRBD1
size: NA
J: TRBJ1-3
CDR3: CASSFPPGTASAFSGNTIYF
DNA: TGTGCCAGCAGTTTTCCTCCGGGGACAGCTAGTGCGTTCTCTGGAAACACCATATATTTT

V: TRBV10-1
length: 15
D: NA
size: NA
J: TRBJ1-4
CDR3: CASSESGSTNEKLFF
DNA: TGCGCCAGCAGTGAGTCGGGATCAACTAATGAAAAACTGTTTTTT

V: TRBV27
length: 16
D: TRBD2
size: NA
J: TRBJ2-7
CDR3: CASSSRTSGSLYEQYF
DNA: TGTGCCAGCAGTTCGCGGACTAGCGGGAGTCTTTACGAGCAGTACTTC

V: TRBV9
length: 16
D: NA
size: few
J: TRBJ1-3
CDR3: CASSVDGTYSGNTIYF
DNA: TGTGCCAGCAGCGTAGACGGCACATACTCTGGAAACACCATATATTTT

V: TRBV25-1
length: 14
D: NA
size: once
J: TRBJ1-1
CDR3: CASSVRGAGTEAFF
DNA: TGTGCCAGCAGTGTAAGGGGGGCGGGTACTGAAGCTTTCTTT

V: TRBV28
length: 16
D: TRBD2
size: NA
J: TRBJ2-3
CDR3: CASSLSSGLSTDTQYF
DNA: TGTGCCAGCAGTTTGTCTAGCGGGCTAAGCACAGATACGCAGTATTTT

V: TRBV2
length: 15
D: NA
size: NA
J: TRBJ2-2
CDR3: CASSEVDLGTGELFF
DNA: TGTGCCAGCAGTGAAGTCGACTTAGGGACCGGGGAGCTGTTTTTT

V: TRBV28
length: 16
D: NA
size: NA
J: TRBJ1-5
CDR3: CASSFGTGFSNQPQHF
DNA: TGTGCCAGCAGTTTTGGAACAGGGTTTAGCAATCAGCCCCAGCATTTT

V: TRBV19
length: 15
D: TRBD1
size: NA
J: TRBJ1-3
CDR3: CASSRITGAGNTIYF
DNA: TGTGCCAGTAGTCGGATCACAGGGGCTGGAAACACCATATATTTT

V: TRBV24-1
length: 16
D: NA
size: NA
J: TRBJ2-3
CDR3: CATSDLRGGASDTQYF
DNA: TGTGCCACCAGTGATTTGCGCGGGGGCGCATCAGATACGCAGTATTTT

V: TRBV7-9
length: 13
D: NA
size: NA
J: TRBJ1-2
CDR3: CASSRTALDGYTF
DNA: TGTGCCAGCAGTCGGACAGCTCTGGATGGCTACACCTTC

V: TRBV10-2
length: 15
D: TRBD2
size: NA
J: TRBJ2-7
CDR3: CAAHPGLAGAYEQYF
DNA: TGCGCCGCTCACCCTGGACTAGCGGGTGCCTACGAGCAGTACTTC

V: TRBV7-9
length: 15
D: NA
size: few
J: TRBJ1-2
CDR3: CASSFSDSAGYGYTF
DNA: TGTGCCAGCAGCTTCTCCGACAGCGCAGGCTATGGCTACACCTTC

V: TRBV25-1
length: 14
D: NA
size: once
J: TRBJ2-1
CDR3: CASSSRLVGNEQFF
DNA: TGTGCCAGCAGCTCCCGACTAGTCGGCAATGAGCAGTTCTTC

V: TRBV4-2
length: 14
D: NA
size: NA
J: TRBJ1-3
CDR3: CASSQGSGGNTIYF
DNA: TGTGCCAGCAGCCAAGGATCAGGCGGAAACACCATATATTTT

V: TRBV5-1
length: 16
D: TRBD1
size: NA
J: TRBJ2-5
CDR3: CASSRSPGTGLETQYF
DNA: TGCGCCAGCAGCCGTAGTCCCGGGACAGGTTTGGAGACCCAGTACTTC

V: TRBV5-4
length: 13
D: NA
size: NA
J: TRBJ1-2
CDR3: CASSLGRTYGYTF
DNA: TGTGCCAGCAGCTTAGGCAGGACCTATGGCTACACCTTC

V: TRBV6-2/TRBV6-3
length: 15
D: NA
size: NA
J: TRBJ2-6
CDR3: CASSFWGTGANVLTF
DNA: TGTGCCAGCAGTTTCTGGGGGACTGGGGCCAACGTCCTGACTTTC

V: TRBV29-1
length: 14
D: TRBD2
size: NA
J: TRBJ2-1
CDR3: CSVRLAGGRREQFF
DNA: TGCAGCGTCAGACTAGCGGGAGGGCGGCGGGAGCAGTTCTTC

V: TRBV28
length: 15
D: TRBD1
size: NA
J: TRBJ1-1
CDR3: CASSPPRTGRTEAFF
DNA: TGTGCCAGCAGTCCCCCCCGGACAGGACGGACTGAAGCTTTCTTT

V: TRBV5-4
length: 18
D: NA
size: NA
J: TRBJ1-4
CDR3: CASSLKQGIVGLNEKLFF
DNA: TGTGCCAGCAGCTTGAAACAGGGAATCGTGGGATTGAATGAAAAACTGTTTTTT

V: TRBV6-2/TRBV6-3
length: 15
D: NA
size: NA
J: TRBJ1-1
CDR3: CASSYHDMPNTEAFF
DNA: TGTGCCAGCAGTTACCACGACATGCCGAACACTGAAGCTTTCTTT

V: TRBV6-5
length: 15
D: TRBD1
size: few
J: TRBJ1-1
CDR3: CASRDPGQGATEAFF
DNA: TGTGCCAGCAGAGATCCGGGACAGGGGGCTACTGAAGCTTTCTTT

V: TRBV5-1
length: 14
D: NA
size: NA
J: TRBJ1-4
CDR3: CASSLGGALGKLFF
DNA: TGCGCCAGCAGCTTGGGTGGCGCCCTAGGAAAACTGTTTTTT

V: TRBV19
length: 19
D: NA
size: NA
J: TRBJ1-2
CDR3: CASRWAPGNNRRGVYGYTF
DNA: TGTGCCAGTAGATGGGCTCCTGGCAACAACCGACGGGGAGTCTATGGCTACACCTTC

V: TRBV29-1
length: 13
D: TRBD1
size: NA
J: TRBJ1-4
CDR3: CSVGDRTREKLFF
DNA: TGCAGCGTAGGGGACAGGACGCGCGAAAAACTGTTTTTT

V: TRBV7-9
length: 12
D: NA
size: NA
J: TRBJ1-4
CDR3: CASSLETYELFF
DNA: TGTGCCAGCAGCTTAGAGACTTACGAACTGTTTTTT

V: TRBV13
length: 14
D: NA
size: once
J: TRBJ2-7
CDR3: CASSLQRFSYEQYF
DNA: TGTGCCAGCAGCTTACAGAGATTCTCCTACGAGCAGTACTTC

V: TRBV9
length: 13
D: NA
size: NA
J: TRBJ2-1
CDR3: CASSVAQGNQQFF
DNA: TGTGCCAGCAGCGTAGCTCAGGGGAATCAGCAGTTCTTC

V: TRBV29-1
length: 13
D: TRBD2
size: few
J: TRBJ2-7
CDR3: CSVGGGRASEQYF
DNA: TGCAGCGTTGGAGGTGGGAGGGCCTCCGAGCAGTACTTC

V: TRBV30
length: 12
D: NA
size: NA
J: TRBJ1-5
CDR3: CAYSGVSQPQHF
DNA: TGTGCCTACTCAGGGGTTAGTCAGCCCCAGCATTTT

V: TRBV27
length: 14
D: NA
size: NA
J: TRBJ1-1
CDR3: CASSGRLYGTEAFF
DNA: TGTGCCAGCAGTGGGCGGCTCTATGGCACTGAAGCTTTCTTT

V: TRBV9
length: 12
D: TRBD1
size: NA
J: TRBJ1-1
CDR3: CASSQGGAEAFF
DNA: TGTGCCAGCAGCCAGGGGGGGGCTGAAGCTTTCTTT

V: TRBV7-6
length: 15
D: TRBD1
size: NA
J: TRBJ2-3
CDR3: CASSLMAGGIDTQYF
DNA: TGTGCCAGCAGCTTAATGGCAGGGGGCATAGATACGCAGTATTTT

V: TRBV4-1
length: 14
D: TRBD1
size: NA
J: TRBJ1-1
CDR3: CASSQAGENRGAFF
DNA: TGCGCCAGCAGCCAAGCGGGTGAAAACAGGGGAGCTTTCTTT

V: TRBV19
length: 16
D: NA
size: NA
J: TRBJ1-5
CDR3: CASSVTGVHSNQPQHF
DNA: TGTGCCAGTAGTGTCACAGGCGTACATAGCAATCAGCCCCAGCATTTT

V: TRBV5-1
length: 15
D: TRBD1
size: NA
J: TRBJ2-7
CDR3: CASSVAGTGFYEQYF
DNA: TGCGCCAGCAGCGTCGCCGGGACAGGCTTCTACGAGCAGTACTTC

V: TRBV5-4
length: 15
D: TRBD1
size: NA
J: TRBJ2-7
CDR3: CASSLGDRGSYEQYF
DNA: TGTGCCAGCAGCTTGGGTGACAGGGGGTCCTACGAGCAGTACTTC

V: TRBV3-1/TRBV3-2
length: 12
D: TRBD1
size: NA
J: TRBJ1-1
CDR3: CASLGQGTEAFF
DNA: TGTGCCAGCCTCGGACAGGGCACTGAAGCTTTCTTT

V: TRBV4-2
length: 13
D: NA
size: few
J: TRBJ2-7
CDR3: CASSQDSRSLELF
DNA: TGTGCCAGCAGCCAAGATTCCAGGTCCCTCGAACTATTC

V: TRBV7-2
length: 16
D: TRBD1
size: NA
J: TRBJ1-2
CDR3: CASSDQTGGPNYGYTF
DNA: TGTGCCAGCAGCGATCAAACAGGGGGGCCAAACTATGGCTACACCTTC

V: TRBV9
length: 15
D: NA
size: NA
J: TRBJ2-3
CDR3: CASSVAPAGADTQYF
DNA: TGTGCCAGCAGCGTAGCCCCGGCTGGCGCAGATACGCAGTATTTT

V: TRBV9
length: 16
D: TRBD2
size: NA
J: TRBJ2-3
CDR3: CASSAGTSETKPTQYF
DNA: TGTGCCAGCAGCGCCGGGACTAGCGAGACTAAGCCTACGCAGTATTTT

V: TRBV27
length: 14
D: TRBD1
size: NA
J: TRBJ1-2
CDR3: CASSKQGGLYGYTF
DNA: TGTGCCAGCAGTAAGCAGGGGGGCCTCTATGGCTACACCTTC

V: TRBV9
length: 17
D: TRBD2
size: NA
J: TRBJ2-7
CDR3: CASSRGRVSSGPAEQYF
DNA: TGTGCCAGCAGCAGAGGGAGGGTGTCTAGCGGGCCCGCCGAGCAGTACTTC

V: TRBV3-1/TRBV3-2
length: 16
D: TRBD1
size: NA
J: TRBJ1-2
CDR3: CASSQDPRTGLHGYTF
DNA: TGTGCCAGCAGCCAAGACCCCAGGACAGGGCTCCATGGCTACACCTTC

V: TRBV10-3
length: 14
D: TRBD1
size: once
J: TRBJ2-1
CDR3: CAISAGTGNIEQFF
DNA: TGTGCCATCAGTGCCGGGACAGGGAATATTGAGCAGTTCTTC

V: TRBV3-1/TRBV3-2
length: 14
D: NA
size: NA
J: TRBJ2-7
CDR3: CASSQGDGGYEQYF
DNA: TGTGCCAGCAGCCAAGGGGATGGGGGCTACGAGCAGTACTTC

V: TRBV19
length: 15
D: TRBD1
size: few
J: TRBJ2-7
CDR3: CASTGAGTGFNEQYF
DNA: TGTGCCAGCACTGGGGCCGGGACAGGGTTCAACGAGCAGTACTTC

V: TRBV5-1
length: 14
D: NA
size: NA
J: TRBJ2-1
CDR3: CASSLGDTYNEQFF
DNA: TGCGCCAGCAGCTTGGGGGACACCTACAATGAGCAGTTCTTC

V: TRBV19
length: 13
D: TRBD1
size: NA
J: TRBJ1-1
CDR3: CASRRDRNTEAFF
DNA: TGTGCCAGTAGAAGGGACAGGAACACTGAAGCTTTCTTT

V: TRBV3-1/TRBV3-2
length: 16
D: TRBD2
size: NA
J: TRBJ2-2
CDR3: CASSQALAGFSGELFF
DNA: TGTGCCAGCAGCCAAGCACTAGCGGGGTTTAGCGGGGAGCTGTTTTTT